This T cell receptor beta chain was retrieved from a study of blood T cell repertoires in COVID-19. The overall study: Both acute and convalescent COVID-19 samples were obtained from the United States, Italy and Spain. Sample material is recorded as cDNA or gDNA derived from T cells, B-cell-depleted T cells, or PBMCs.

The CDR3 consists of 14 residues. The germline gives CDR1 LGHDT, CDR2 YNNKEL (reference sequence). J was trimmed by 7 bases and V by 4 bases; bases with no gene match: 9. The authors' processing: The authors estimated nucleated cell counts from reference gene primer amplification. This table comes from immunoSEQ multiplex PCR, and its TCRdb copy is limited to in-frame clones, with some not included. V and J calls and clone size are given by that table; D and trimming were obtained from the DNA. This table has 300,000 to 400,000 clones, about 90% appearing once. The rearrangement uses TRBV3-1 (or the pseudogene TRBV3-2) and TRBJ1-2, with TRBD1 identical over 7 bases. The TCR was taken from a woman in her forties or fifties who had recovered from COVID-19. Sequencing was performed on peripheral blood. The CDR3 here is CASSPQGAGGGYTF. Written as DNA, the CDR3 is TGTGCCAGCAGCCCCCAAGGGGCAGGGGGTGGCTACACCTTC.